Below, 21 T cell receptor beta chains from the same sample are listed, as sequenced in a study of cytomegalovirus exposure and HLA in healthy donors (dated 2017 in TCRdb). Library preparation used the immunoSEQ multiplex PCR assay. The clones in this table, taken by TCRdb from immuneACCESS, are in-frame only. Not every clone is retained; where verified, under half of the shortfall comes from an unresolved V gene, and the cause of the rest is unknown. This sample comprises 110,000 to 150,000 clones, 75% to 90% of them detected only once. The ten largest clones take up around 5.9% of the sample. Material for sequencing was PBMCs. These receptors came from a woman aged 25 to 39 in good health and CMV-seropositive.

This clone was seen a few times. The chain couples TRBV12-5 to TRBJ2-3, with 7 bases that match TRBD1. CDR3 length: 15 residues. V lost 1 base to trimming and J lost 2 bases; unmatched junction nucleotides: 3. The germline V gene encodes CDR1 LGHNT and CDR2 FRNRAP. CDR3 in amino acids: CASGLEGQFTDTQYF. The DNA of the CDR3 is TGTGCTAGTGGTTTGGAGGGACAGTTCACAGATACGCAGTATTTT.

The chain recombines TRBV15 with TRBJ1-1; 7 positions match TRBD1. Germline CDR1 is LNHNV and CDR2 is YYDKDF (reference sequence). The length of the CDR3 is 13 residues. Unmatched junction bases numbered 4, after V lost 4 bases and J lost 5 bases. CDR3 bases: TGTGCCACCAGCACTGACAGGGTGACTGAAGCTTTCTTT. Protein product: CATSTDRVTEAFF.

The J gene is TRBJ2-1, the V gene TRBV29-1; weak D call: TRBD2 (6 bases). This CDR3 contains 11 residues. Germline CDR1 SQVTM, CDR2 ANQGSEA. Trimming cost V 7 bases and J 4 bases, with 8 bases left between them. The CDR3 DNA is TGCAGCGGGGAGGATTACAATGAGCAGTTCTTC. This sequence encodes CSGEDYNEQFF.

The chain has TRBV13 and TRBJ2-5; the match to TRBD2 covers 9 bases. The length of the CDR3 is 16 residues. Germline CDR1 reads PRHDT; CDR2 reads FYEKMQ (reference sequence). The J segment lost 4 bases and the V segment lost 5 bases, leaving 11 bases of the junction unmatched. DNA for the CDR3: TGTGCCAGCAGCGGCCTAGCGGGAAAGAGACGAGAGACCCAGTACTTC. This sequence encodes CASSGLAGKRRETQYF.

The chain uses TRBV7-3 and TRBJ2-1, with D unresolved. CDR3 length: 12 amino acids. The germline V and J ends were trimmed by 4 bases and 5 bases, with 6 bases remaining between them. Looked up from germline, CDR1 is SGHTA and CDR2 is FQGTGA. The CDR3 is CASSSFDNEQFF. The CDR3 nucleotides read TGTGCCAGCAGCTCCTTTGACAATGAGCAGTTCTTC.

In DNA, the CDR3 is TGTGCCAGCAGTCTGGGCACGTATGGCTACACCTTC. Encoded protein: CASSLGTYGYTF. The genes are TRBV28 and TRBJ1-2, with no clear D. CDR1 and CDR2 from the germline V gene are MDHEN and SYDVKM. The CDR3 contains 12 residues. Trimming cost V 5 bases and J 5 bases, with 9 bases left between them.

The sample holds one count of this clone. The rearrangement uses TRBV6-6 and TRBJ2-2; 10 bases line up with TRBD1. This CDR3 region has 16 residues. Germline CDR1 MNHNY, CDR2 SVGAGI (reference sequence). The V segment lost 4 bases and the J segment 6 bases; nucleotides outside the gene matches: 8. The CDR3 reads CASSSSWTGGAGELFF. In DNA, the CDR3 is TGTGCCAGCAGTTCTTCTTGGACAGGGGGGGCCGGGGAGCTGTTTTTT.

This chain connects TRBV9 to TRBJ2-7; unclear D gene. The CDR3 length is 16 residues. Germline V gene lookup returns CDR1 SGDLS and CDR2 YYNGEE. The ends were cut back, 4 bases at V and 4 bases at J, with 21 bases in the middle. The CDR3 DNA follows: TGTGCCAGCAGCCGCGGTCCTACAACTCCGAATTACGAGCAGTACTTC. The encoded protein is CASSRGPTTPNYEQYF.

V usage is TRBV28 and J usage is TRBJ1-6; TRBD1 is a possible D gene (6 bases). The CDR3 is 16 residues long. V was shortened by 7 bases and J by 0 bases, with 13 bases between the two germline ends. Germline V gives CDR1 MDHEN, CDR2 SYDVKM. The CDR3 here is CASTLGQSSYNSPLHF. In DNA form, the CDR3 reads TGTGCCAGCACCCTCGGACAGAGCTCCTATAATTCACCCCTCCACTTT.

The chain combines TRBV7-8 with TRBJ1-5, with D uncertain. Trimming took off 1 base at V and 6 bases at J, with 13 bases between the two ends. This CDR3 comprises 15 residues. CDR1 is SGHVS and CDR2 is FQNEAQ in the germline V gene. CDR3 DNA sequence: TGTGCCAGCAGCTTAGTCGGCGGGTTTGGTCAGCCCCAGCATTTT. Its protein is CASSLVGGFGQPQHF.

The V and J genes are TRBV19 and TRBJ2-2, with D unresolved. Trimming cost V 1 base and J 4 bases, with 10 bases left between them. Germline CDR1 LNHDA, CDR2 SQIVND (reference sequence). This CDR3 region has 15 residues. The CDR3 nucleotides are TGTGCCAGTAGTATAGCTAAATCTGGCACCGGGGAGCTGTTTTTT. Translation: CASSIAKSGTGELFF.

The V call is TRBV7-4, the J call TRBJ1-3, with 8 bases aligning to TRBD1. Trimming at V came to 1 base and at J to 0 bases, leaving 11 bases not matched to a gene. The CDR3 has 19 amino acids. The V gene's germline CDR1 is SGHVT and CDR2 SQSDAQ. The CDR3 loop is CASSLEPGQDPCSGNTIYF. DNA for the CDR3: TGTGCCAGCAGCTTAGAACCGGGACAGGACCCATGCTCTGGAAACACCATATATTTT.

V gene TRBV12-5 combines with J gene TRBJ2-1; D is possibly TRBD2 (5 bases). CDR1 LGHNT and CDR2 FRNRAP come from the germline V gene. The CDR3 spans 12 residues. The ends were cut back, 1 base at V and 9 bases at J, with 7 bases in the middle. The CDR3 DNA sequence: TGTGCTAGTGGTTTGGGGAGGTCTGAGCAGTTCTTC. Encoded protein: CASGLGRSEQFF.

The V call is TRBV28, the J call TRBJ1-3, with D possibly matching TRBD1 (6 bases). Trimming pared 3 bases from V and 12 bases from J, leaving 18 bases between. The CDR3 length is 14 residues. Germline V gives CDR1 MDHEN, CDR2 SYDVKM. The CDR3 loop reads CASSLGARQAGIYF. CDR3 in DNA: TGTGCCAGCAGTTTGGGTGCCCGACAGGCGGGCATATATTTT.

The CDR3 region is CASSYSWRDLDYGYTF. CDR3 bases: TGTGCCAGCAGTTACTCTTGGCGGGATCTCGACTATGGCTACACCTTC. The chain carries TRBV6-6 and TRBJ1-2, with D unclear. CDR3 length: 16 residues. Trimming removed 0 bases from V and 3 bases from J, with 14 bases in between. Germline CDR1 is MNHNY and CDR2 is SVGAGI (reference sequence).

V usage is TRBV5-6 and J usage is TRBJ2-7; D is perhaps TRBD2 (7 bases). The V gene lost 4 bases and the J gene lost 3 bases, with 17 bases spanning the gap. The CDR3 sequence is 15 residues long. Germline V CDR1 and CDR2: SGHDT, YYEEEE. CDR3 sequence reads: CASSIVGGRVYEQYF. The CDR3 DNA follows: TGTGCCAGCAGCATCGTGGGGGGGCGCGTCTACGAGCAGTACTTC.

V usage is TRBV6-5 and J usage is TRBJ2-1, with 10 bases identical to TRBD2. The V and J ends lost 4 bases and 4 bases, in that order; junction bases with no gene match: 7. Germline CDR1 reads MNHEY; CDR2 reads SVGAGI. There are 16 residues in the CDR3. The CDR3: CASSSRTSGPYNEQFF. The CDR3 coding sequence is TGTGCCAGCAGTTCGCGGACTAGCGGACCATACAATGAGCAGTTCTTC.

Here the CDR3 reads CASSRPSGFSGNTIYF. In DNA form, the CDR3 reads TGTGCCAGCTCCCGGCCTTCAGGGTTCTCTGGAAACACCATATATTTT. V is TRBV18 and J is TRBJ1-3; TRBD1 is a possible D gene (5 bases). CDR1 and CDR2 from the germline V gene are KGHSH and LQKENI. Trimming shortened V by 6 bases and J by 0 bases, and 15 bases separated the two germline ends. CDR3 size: 16 residues.

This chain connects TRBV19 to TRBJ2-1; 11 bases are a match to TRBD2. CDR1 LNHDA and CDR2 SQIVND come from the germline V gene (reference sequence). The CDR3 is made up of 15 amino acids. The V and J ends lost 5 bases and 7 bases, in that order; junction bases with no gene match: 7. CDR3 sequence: CASSPGLAAGNEQFF. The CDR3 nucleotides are TGTGCCAGTAGTCCGGGACTAGCGGCTGGGAATGAGCAGTTCTTC.

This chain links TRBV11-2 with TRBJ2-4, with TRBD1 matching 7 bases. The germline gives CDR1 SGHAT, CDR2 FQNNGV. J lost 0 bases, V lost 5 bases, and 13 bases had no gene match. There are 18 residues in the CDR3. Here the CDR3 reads CASSRRDSPSGAKNIQYF. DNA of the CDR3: TGTGCCAGCAGCCGAAGGGACAGCCCTTCGGGAGCCAAAAACATTCAGTACTTC.

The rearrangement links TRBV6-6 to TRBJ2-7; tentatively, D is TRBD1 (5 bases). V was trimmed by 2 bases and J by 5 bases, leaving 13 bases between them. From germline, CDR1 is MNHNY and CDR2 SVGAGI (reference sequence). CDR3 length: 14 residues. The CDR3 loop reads CASSYLRDGNEQYF. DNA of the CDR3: TGTGCCAGCAGTTACCTCAGGGATGGGAACGAGCAGTACTTC.